This note documents a single TCR beta chain sequence. The antigen is unknown. This sample stems from a study of identifying expanded T cells in peripheral blood. Study findings and constraints: Differentially abundant clones: 0.95 to 1.5 between replicates, around 17 at around 14 days, around 20 at four. Clone count variance between roughly 2-week samples rose with total template count.

Healthy donors had no documented immune events, such as infections, while sampled. J was trimmed by 1 base and V by 11 bases; bases with no gene match: 10. Looked up from germline, CDR1 is SEHNR and CDR2 is FQNEAQ (reference sequence). The CDR3 is made up of 14 amino acids. Sequencing used immunoSEQ multiplex PCR; TCRdb keeps in-frame clones, though not all of them. This sample has tens of thousands of clones, with approximately 86% found just once. J is TRBJ1-1 and V is TRBV7-9; TRBD1 aligns across 7 bases. The TCR sequence derives from a person aged 18 to 75 in good health. The sample was blood. The CDR3 DNA sequence: TGTGCCTACAACAGGGGTATAGGGAACACTGAAGCTTTCTTT. Translating gives CAYNRGIGNTEAFF.